The 10 T cell receptor beta chains below were found in one sample sequenced in a study of shared clonotypes between healthy human individuals (dated by TCRdb to the early 2020s). Library method: the immunoSEQ multiplex PCR assay. In its TCRdb copy, this immuneACCESS table keeps in-frame sequences only and misses some clones. Where compared with another copy, unresolved V genes explain less than half of these, and the others have no known cause. The sample records 2,100,000 or so clones, under 97% of which are singletons. Roughly 0.13% of the sample lies in the top ten. The sample taken for sequencing was naive CD4+ T cells sorted from blood. The sample's cell subset or site label is to be understood as: CD45RA+ positively selected. These receptor sequences come from a man between 18 and 29 years old in good health.

The CDR3: CASSRVGNNQPQHF. The CDR3, as DNA: TGTGCCAGCTCGCGTGTGGGGAACAATCAGCCCCAGCATTTT. The chain has TRBV14 and TRBJ1-5; D unclear. CDR3 size: 14 residues. The V gene's germline CDR1 is SGHDN and CDR2 FVKESK. V was trimmed by 8 bases and J by 3 bases, leaving 14 bases between them.

The chain combines TRBV4-1 with TRBJ2-2; 8 nucleotides match TRBD1. The CDR3 extends over 14 amino acids. The trim removed 6 bases at V and 6 bases at J, leaving 6 bases unmatched. The germline V gene encodes CDR1 MGHRA and CDR2 YSYEKL. The CDR3 DNA follows: TGCGCCAGCAGACACACAGGGGGGCCCGGGGAGCTGTTTTTT. It codes for CASRHTGGPGELFF.

As concerns this clone: This CDR3 is also generated by other DNA sequences in the sample. The chain carries TRBV7-3 and TRBJ2-6, with no clear D. Germline loops: CDR1 SGHTA, CDR2 FQGTGA. V dropped 0 bases and J dropped 0 bases, with 3 bases sitting between them. The CDR3 extends over 15 amino acids. The CDR3 DNA is TGTGCCAGCAGCTTAACCGGCTCTGGGGCCAACGTCCTGACTTTC. The encoded protein is CASSLTGSGANVLTF.

The chain is built from TRBV11-3 and TRBJ2-1; D unclear. The CDR3 extends over 14 amino acids. Germline V gene data show CDR1 as SGHNT and CDR2 as YENEEA. V shed 5 bases and J shed 4 bases, with 12 bases lying between them. The CDR3 loop is CASSPGLSYNEQFF. CDR3 sequence (DNA): TGTGCCAGCAGCCCCGGTCTGAGTTACAATGAGCAGTTCTTC.

V usage is TRBV5-1 and J usage is TRBJ2-1; D remains ambiguous. The CDR3 has 13 residues. Between the trimmed V and J ends, which lost 3 bases and 1 base, there was a span of 5 bases. Germline CDR1 SGHRS, CDR2 YFSETQ. The CDR3 sequence is CASSSGSYNEQFF. CDR3 bases: TGCGCCAGCAGCTCCGGTTCCTACAATGAGCAGTTCTTC.

The rearrangement links TRBV29-1 to TRBJ1-3; D not resolved. The CDR3 runs to 13 residues. V gave up 4 bases and J gave up 2 bases, with 9 bases separating them. CDR1 and CDR2 (germline): SQVTM, ANQGSEA. CDR3 in DNA: TGCAGCGTTGGAGATTCGGCTGGAAACACCATATATTTT. It translates to CSVGDSAGNTIYF.

Note on this clone: Other nucleotide sequences from this sample produce the same CDR3. This chain joins TRBV30 and TRBJ2-1, with D uncertain. The CDR3 totals 11 residues. The germline gives CDR1 GTSNPN, CDR2 SVGIG (reference sequence). V shed 0 bases and J shed 7 bases, with 4 bases lying between them. In DNA, the CDR3 is TGTGCCTGGAGTGTGTATAATGAGCAGTTCTTC. Encoded protein: CAWSVYNEQFF.

The gene calls are TRBV19 and TRBJ1-2; 9 nucleotides align to TRBD1. CDR1 LNHDA and CDR2 SQIVND come from the germline V gene (reference sequence). Trimming at V came to 7 bases and at J to 7 bases, leaving 10 bases not matched to a gene. The CDR3 totals 14 residues. The CDR3 region has the DNA TGTGCCAGTACCCCGGGACAGGGCATCGGTGGCTACACCTTC. Residues: CASTPGQGIGGYTF.

The chain recombines TRBV7-8 with TRBJ1-2; maybe TRBD1 (5 bases). The CDR3 runs to 15 residues. V was clipped by 5 bases and J by 2 bases, with 15 bases between them. CDR1 and CDR2 from the germline V gene are SGHVS and FQNEAQ. The CDR3 protein is CASSPLAGTNYGYTF. CDR3 coding DNA: TGTGCCAGCAGCCCCCTAGCAGGGACCAACTATGGCTACACCTTC. The variable domain in full, with the rest retrieved from reference TRBV7-8 and TRBJ1-2, is GAGVSQSPRYKVAKRGQDVALRCDPISGHVSLFWYQQALGQGPEFLTYFQNEAQLDKSGLPSDRFFAERPEGSVSTLKIQRTQQEDSAVYLCASSPLAGTNYGYTFGSGTRLTVV.

The chain combines TRBV5-8 with TRBJ2-5; D ambiguous. The CDR3 is 11 amino acids. CDR1 and CDR2 (germline): SGHTS, YDEGEE. The V gene lost 1 base and the J gene lost 5 bases, with 3 bases spanning the gap. The CDR3 bases are TGTGCCAGCAGCTTGTTTGAGACCCAGTACTTC. Translating it yields CASSLFETQYF.